This T cell receptor beta chain is drawn from a study of shared clonotypes between healthy human individuals. The study, taken as a whole, reports: A small donor pool kept down the genetic and exposure-history diversity that was represented.

A note on this clone: The target antigen is unknown.

Evenly divided among several immunoSEQ plates was the genomic DNA of each subset. Repertoires were generated with immunoSEQ multiplex PCR, while TCRdb's copy carries only in-frame clones and drops some. The table shows fewer than 600,000 clones, with just over 75% occurring only once. Germline V CDR1 and CDR2: LNHNV, YYDKDF (reference sequence). The V end was cut by 0 bases, the J end by 3 bases, with 8 bases between. The CDR3 length is 14 residues. The V gene is TRBV15, the J gene TRBJ2-5; D is undetermined. The origin of this receptor is a woman between 35 and 50 years old in good health. Some clones in this sample may be carry-over from other donors' samples. Sequencing was carried out using PBMCs. The CDR3 loop reads CATSRDTVEETQYF. CDR3 nucleotides: TGTGCCACCAGCAGAGATACAGTAGAAGAGACCCAGTACTTC. The full variable domain, completed using reference TRBV15 and TRBJ2-5, is DAMVIQNPRYQVTQFGKPVTLSCSQTLNHNVMYWYQQKSSQAPKLLFHYYDKDFNNEADTPDNFQSRRPNTSFCFLDIRSPGLGDTAMYLCATSRDTVEETQYFGPGTRLLVL.